This T cell receptor (beta chain) was identified during a study of neurological immune-mediated disorders. TCRdb processed the 5' RACE reads anew with MiXCR; each CDR3 protein has one entry. The sample holds under 40,000 distinct CDR3 sequences, 3% to 3.5% seen once. The CDR3 runs to 13 residues. With 6 bases clipped from V and 1 base from J, the junction kept 1 base outside the gene matches. This clonotype was counted many times. Regarding time point: longitudinal time-point 1 (baseline). The chain recombines TRBV12-3 or TRBV12-4 with TRBJ2-3, with 7 bases fitting TRBD2. The sample comprised PBMCs. The clonotype originates from a woman aged 55-75 years with multiple sclerosis. The DNA of the CDR3 is TGTGCCAGCAGCACTAGCGGCACAGATACGCAGTATTTT. Protein: CASSTSGTDTQYF.